A single sample is the source of the 3 T cell receptor beta chains below, sequenced in a study of T cell repertoires in cytomegalovirus infection. In TCRdb, the reads were re-called with MiXCR into one record per CDR3 protein. Of around 800,000 distinct CDR3 sequences listed, about 30% were seen once; the top ten hold 12%. The antigens these receptors bind are not known. The sample consisted of cultured CD8+ T cells from PBMCs, taken from culture after CMV antigen stimulation. These receptors originate from a human donor in good health (CMV status not recorded). Some clones in this sample may be carry-over from other donors' samples.

This clonotype was seen more than once but under ten times. The chain couples TRBV7-9 to TRBJ2-1; weak D call: TRBD2 (5 bases). Germline-derived CDR1 and CDR2 are SEHNR and FQNEAQ (reference sequence). The CDR3 is 11 residues long. V lost 8 bases and J 6 bases, leaving 8 bases between the germline ends. This CDR3 reads CASLRANEQFF. As DNA, the CDR3 is TGTGCCAGCCTGAGGGCCAATGAGCAGTTCTTC.

The chain's CDR3 is CASTSSQGSGTEAFF. For the CDR3, the DNA is TGTGCCAGCACCTCTTCCCAGGGGAGCGGTACTGAAGCTTTCTTT. V usage is TRBV6-5 and J usage is TRBJ1-1, with D possibly TRBD1 on 6 matching bases. This CDR3 is built from 15 residues. Trimming removed 7 bases at V and 5 bases at J, with 20 bases between. Germline CDR1 is MNHEY and CDR2 is SVGAGI.

The rearrangement joins TRBV6-5 to TRBJ2-3, with TRBD1 matching 10 bases. Trimming removed 6 bases from V and 5 bases from J; junction bases left unmatched: 8. Germline V gene lookup returns CDR1 MNHEY and CDR2 SVGAGI. The CDR3 loop spans 15 amino acids. The CDR3 DNA sequence: TGTGCCAGCAGCCCGACAGGGGGCGGGGGAGATACGCAGTATTTT. The encoded protein is CASSPTGGGGDTQYF.